This TCR beta chain is drawn from a study of blood T cell repertoires in COVID-19. Background on the study: Spain, Italy and the United States supplied samples that represented acute and convalescent COVID-19. T cells, B-cell-depleted T cells, or PBMCs provided the cDNA or gDNA that served as material.

Profiled with immunoSEQ multiplex PCR; TCRdb holds only in-frame clones, not every one. The data show 100,000 to 150,000 clones, around 81% seen once. With 2 bases clipped from V and 3 bases from J, the junction kept 1 base outside the gene matches. The CDR3 consists of 14 residues. Germline CDR1 SGHRS, CDR2 YFSETQ. This receptor was obtained from a woman in her fifties or sixties with acute or convalescent COVID-19. Source material: peripheral blood. This chain uses TRBV5-1 with TRBJ2-7; the match to TRBD2 covers 11 bases. The DNA for the CDR3 is TGCGCCAGCAGCTTTACTAGCGGGAGCTACGAGCAGTACTTC. Its protein is CASSFTSGSYEQYF.